A single sample gave rise to the 18 T cell receptor beta chains below, sequenced in a study of shared clonotypes between healthy human individuals. Sequencing was performed with immunoSEQ multiplex PCR; in TCRdb, only in-frame clones are kept and a portion is missing. Of 2 million to 2.5 million clones listed, 80% to 95% are singletons. The material sequenced was naive CD4+ T cells from PBMCs. Documented subset: CD45RA+ positively selected. The receptors were sampled from a man aged 18 to 35 in good health. Some clones in this sample may be carry-over from other donors' samples.

The chain has TRBV7-2 and TRBJ2-3, with 8 bases aligning to TRBD2. Trimming at V came to 7 bases and at J to 2 bases, leaving 8 bases not matched to a gene. Germline CDR1 is SGHTA and CDR2 is FQGNSA. CDR3 length equals 15 residues. CDR3 sequence: CASTYSGTPTDTQYF. CDR3 nucleotides: TGTGCCAGCACCTATAGCGGGACCCCCACAGATACGCAGTATTTT. The full variable domain, completed using reference TRBV7-2 and TRBJ2-3, is GAGVSQSPSNKVTEKGKDVELRCDPISGHTALYWYRQSLGQGLEFLIYFQGNSAPDKSGLPSDRFSAERTGGSVSTLTIQRTQQEDSAVYLCASTYSGTPTDTQYFGPGTRLTVL.

The V call is TRBV28, the J call TRBJ2-6, with D unresolved. V lost 3 bases, J lost 2 bases, and 8 bases lay in between. The CDR3 is made up of 15 amino acids. Germline V lookup: CDR1 MDHEN, CDR2 SYDVKM. The CDR3: CASSLGKTGANVLTF. In DNA form, the CDR3 reads TGTGCCAGCAGTTTGGGGAAGACTGGGGCCAACGTCCTGACTTTC.

This rearrangement joins TRBV28 to TRBJ1-1, with 7 bases fitting TRBD1. The CDR3 is 15 amino acids. Trimming cost V 2 bases and J 2 bases; bases outside gene matches: 5. Germline V gives CDR1 MDHEN, CDR2 SYDVKM. The CDR3 DNA follows: TGTGCCAGCAGTTTACTGACAGGGTTAAACACTGAAGCTTTCTTT. Residues: CASSLLTGLNTEAFF.

Points on this clone: The sample contains more than one DNA sequence encoding this CDR3. The chain carries TRBV7-3 and TRBJ2-1; D gene uncertain. Per germline, CDR1 SGHTA and CDR2 FQGTGA. V lost 0 bases and J 1 base, leaving 4 bases between the germline ends. CDR3 length: 14 amino acids. The CDR3 protein is CASSLTGSYNEQFF. The CDR3 coding sequence is TGTGCCAGCAGCTTAACGGGTTCCTACAATGAGCAGTTCTTC.

DNA of the CDR3: TGCGCCAGCAGCTACGCCGGGACACCCAATCAGCCCCAGCATTTT. It yields the protein CASSYAGTPNQPQHF. This chain links TRBV5-1 with TRBJ1-5; D may be TRBD1 (6 bases). Germline V gives CDR1 SGHRS, CDR2 YFSETQ. The CDR3 is made up of 15 amino acids. The V and J ends lost 3 bases and 3 bases respectively, with 13 bases between them. The full variable domain, with the rest looked up from reference TRBV5-1 and TRBJ1-5, is KAGVTQTPRYLIKTRGQQVTLSCSPISGHRSVSWYQQTPGQGLQFLFEYFSETQRNKGNFPGRFSGRQFSNSRSEMNVSTLELGDSALYLCASSYAGTPNQPQHFGDGTRLSIL.

The rearrangement uses TRBV7-2 and TRBJ1-3; 7 bases align to TRBD1. This CDR3 spans 13 amino acids. The germline V gene has CDR1 SGHTA and CDR2 FQGNSA. The ends lost 4 bases at V and 7 bases at J; junction bases unmatched: 4. In nucleotides, the CDR3 is TGTGCCAGCAGCTCCTCCAGGGGGAACACCATATATTTT. Residues: CASSSSRGNTIYF.

The chain links TRBV19 to TRBJ2-7; 7 bases match TRBD1. The V and J ends lost 4 bases and 2 bases, in that order; junction bases with no gene match: 11. The CDR3 is 16 residues long. CDR1 and CDR2 from the germline V gene are LNHDA and SQIVND (reference sequence). The CDR3 DNA is TGTGCCAGTAGTACCCGGAGACAGGGTTATCCCTACGAGCAGTACTTC. Protein product: CASSTRRQGYPYEQYF.

The chain carries TRBV30 and TRBJ1-4, with a weak D call TRBD1 (5 bases). The V and J ends lost 3 bases and 7 bases respectively, with 18 bases between them. CDR3 length equals 15 residues. CDR1 and CDR2 from the germline V gene are GTSNPN and SVGIG (reference sequence). CDR3 sequence reads: CAWSTQTAGGEKLFF. As DNA, the CDR3 is TGTGCCTGGAGCACACAGACAGCCGGGGGTGAAAAACTGTTTTTT.

On this clone: The same CDR3 also results from other DNA sequences found in this sample. The chain has TRBV27 and TRBJ1-1; D possibly corresponds to TRBD1 (5 bases). Germline V gene sequence: CDR1 MNHEY, CDR2 SMNVEV (reference sequence). V was clipped by 4 bases and J by 11 bases, with 14 bases between them. CDR3 size: 12 residues. CDR3 coding DNA: TGTGCCAGCAGTTCGCCTGGACAAGGGGCTTTCTTT. Translation: CASSSPGQGAFF.

V is TRBV28 and J is TRBJ1-4; 7 bases are shared with TRBD1. Germline assignment: CDR1 MDHEN and CDR2 SYDVKM. This CDR3 spans 15 amino acids. The junction had 12 bases not matched to a gene; V was cut back by 6 bases and J by 8 bases. The DNA for the CDR3 is TGTGCCAGCAGATCCTCACAGGGGTTCCGGGAAAAACTGTTTTTT. Translation: CASRSSQGFREKLFF.

The gene calls are TRBV5-4 and TRBJ1-2; a possible D gene is TRBD1 (5 bases). Germline CDR1 is SGHNT and CDR2 is YYREEE (reference sequence). The V end was cut by 0 bases, the J end by 7 bases, with 13 bases between. The CDR3 consists of 14 residues. The CDR3 protein is CASSLAGQGLGYTF. DNA for the CDR3: TGTGCCAGCAGCTTGGCAGGGCAGGGTCTTGGCTACACCTTC.

The chain joins TRBV15 to TRBJ2-2, with D possibly being TRBD1 or TRBD2 (5 bases each). The CDR3 sequence is 16 residues long. Germline values: CDR1 LNHNV, CDR2 YYDKDF (reference sequence). V gave up 5 bases and J gave up 4 bases, with 17 bases separating them. CDR3 residues: CATSVGEFKSTGELFF. CDR3 nucleotide sequence: TGTGCCACCAGCGTAGGGGAGTTTAAGAGCACCGGGGAGCTGTTTTTT.

J is TRBJ2-1 and V is TRBV5-6; TRBD1 is a possible D gene (6 bases). The germline V gene has CDR1 SGHDT and CDR2 YYEEEE. V was pared by 6 bases and J by 2 bases, with 9 bases between. The CDR3 loop spans 13 amino acids. CDR3 in DNA: TGTGCCAGCATGGGGGCTGCCTACAATGAGCAGTTCTTC. This gives the protein CASMGAAYNEQFF. Full variable domain (missing parts from reference TRBV5-6 and TRBJ2-1): DAGVTQSPTHLIKTRGQQVTLRCSPKSGHDTVSWYQQALGQGPQFIFQYYEEEERQRGNFPDRFSGHQFPNYSSELNVNALLLGDSALYLCASMGAAYNEQFFGPGTRLTVL.

The chain couples TRBV29-1 to TRBJ2-3; 7 bases map to TRBD1. V gave up 4 bases and J gave up 5 bases; unmatched junction bases: 6. The CDR3 runs 13 residues. CDR1 and CDR2 from the germline V gene are SQVTM and ANQGSEA. The CDR3 nucleotides read TGCAGCGTTGGAGGGGGCTTCGTAGATACGCAGTATTTT. It codes for CSVGGGFVDTQYF.

This clone was seen more than once but under ten times. The CDR3 nucleotides read TGTGCCAGTACCATACCCGGGACGAAGTATGGCTACACCTTC. It codes for CASTIPGTKYGYTF. This rearrangement joins TRBV19 to TRBJ1-2; possibly TRBD1 for D (5 bases). This CDR3 is 14 amino acids long. Trimming cost V 7 bases and J 5 bases, with 17 bases left between them. CDR1 and CDR2 from the germline V gene are LNHDA and SQIVND (reference sequence).

The chain has TRBV7-2 and TRBJ1-5, with D possibly matching TRBD1 (6 bases). This CDR3 contains 14 residues. Germline CDR1 SGHTA, CDR2 FQGNSA. V gave up 3 bases and J gave up 3 bases, with 9 bases separating them. CDR3 coding DNA: TGTGCCAGCAGCTTGGGGGCAGTCAATCAGCCCCAGCATTTT. Its translation is CASSLGAVNQPQHF.

The J gene is TRBJ2-7, the V gene TRBV5-1, with D possibly TRBD1 on 6 matching bases. Germline assignment: CDR1 SGHRS and CDR2 YFSETQ. CDR3 length: 17 amino acids. V lost 6 bases, J lost 2 bases, and 24 bases lay in between. In nucleotides, the CDR3 is TGCGCCAGCACATCTCTCGCGACAGGCGGGTCTACCTACGAGCAGTACTTC. Its protein is CASTSLATGGSTYEQYF. Supplemented by reference TRBV5-1 and TRBJ2-7, the full variable domain reads KAGVTQTPRYLIKTRGQQVTLSCSPISGHRSVSWYQQTPGQGLQFLFEYFSETQRNKGNFPGRFSGRQFSNSRSEMNVSTLELGDSALYLCASTSLATGGSTYEQYFGPGTRLTVT.

The J gene is TRBJ1-6, the V gene TRBV15; D ambiguous. The length of the CDR3 is 13 residues. V dropped 0 bases and J dropped 9 bases, with 6 bases sitting between them. Germline CDR1 reads LNHNV; CDR2 reads YYDKDF (reference sequence). The DNA for the CDR3 is TGTGCCACCAGCAGAGATTTGGGTTCACCCCTCCACTTT. This codes for CATSRDLGSPLHF.